These 24 T cell receptor beta chains were sequenced from one sample in a study of graft-versus-host responses after intestinal transplantation. The protocol was immunoSEQ multiplex PCR, while the TCRdb copy is restricted to in-frame clones and leaves out a portion. The table has about 23,000 clones, around 81% seen once. Graft tissue was processed to release intraepithelial and lamina propria lymphocytes. The starting material was ileum tissue, obtained 12 days after intestinal transplant. These receptors were collected from a human patient who received an intestinal transplant, so some T cells may come from the graft donor.

V and J are TRBV19 and TRBJ2-7, with 7 nucleotides matching TRBD1. With V trimmed by 3 bases and J by 2 bases, 7 bases remained unmatched. This CDR3 is built from 15 residues. Germline-derived CDR1 and CDR2 are LNHDA and SQIVND (reference sequence). The CDR3 DNA reads as TGTGCCAGTAGTATCCAACGACAGGGTCCCTACGAGCAGTACTTC. Amino acid sequence: CASSIQRQGPYEQYF. The whole variable domain, filled in from reference TRBV19 and TRBJ2-7, reads DGGITQSPKYLFRKEGQNVTLSCEQNLNHDAMYWYRQDPGQGLRLIYYSQIVNDFQKGDIAEGYSVSREKKESFPLTVTSAQKNPTAFYLCASSIQRQGPYEQYFGPGTRLTVT.

The chain combines TRBV11-2 with TRBJ2-7; the D gene is possibly TRBD1 (5 bases). Germline assignment: CDR1 SGHAT and CDR2 FQNNGV. This CDR3 is 13 amino acids long. V lost 6 bases, J lost 7 bases, and 16 bases lay in between. The CDR3 DNA reads TGTGCCAGCAGGTGGACCAGGGTTGGGGAGCAGTACTTC. Its translation: CASRWTRVGEQYF.

V is TRBV5-1 and J is TRBJ2-5, with TRBD2 identical over 11 bases. This CDR3 contains 14 residues. V shed 4 bases, J shed 4 bases, and the junction held 3 bases outside the gene matches. CDR1 SGHRS and CDR2 YFSETQ come from the germline V gene. This CDR3 is CASSILAGVETQYF. CDR3 coding DNA: TGCGCCAGCAGCATACTAGCGGGGGTAGAGACCCAGTACTTC.

Only a few counts were recorded for this clone. V usage is TRBV7-3 and J usage is TRBJ2-1, with TRBD1 matching over 7 bases. Germline V gene sequence: CDR1 SGHTA, CDR2 FQGTGA. V shed 2 bases, J shed 0 bases, and the junction held 1 base outside the gene matches. This CDR3 has 15 residues. The CDR3 region is CASSLGDSSYNEQFF. CDR3 bases: TGTGCCAGCAGCTTAGGGGACAGCTCCTACAATGAGCAGTTCTTC.

This clone was observed a few times. V usage is TRBV6-6 and J usage is TRBJ1-2, with unresolved D. Germline V CDR1 and CDR2: MNHNY, SVGAGI (reference sequence). Between the trimmed V and J ends, which lost 2 bases and 4 bases, there was a span of 8 bases. CDR3 size: 13 residues. The CDR3 protein is CASSYGLPYGYTF. CDR3 bases: TGTGCCAGCAGTTACGGACTGCCCTATGGCTACACCTTC.

V gene TRBV29-1 combines with J gene TRBJ2-2, with D possibly being TRBD2 (7 bases). Trimming removed 3 bases from V and 5 bases from J, with 25 bases in between. This CDR3 region has 18 residues. Germline lookup yields CDR1 SQVTM and CDR2 ANQGSEA. CDR3 DNA: TGCAGCGTTGATAGGGGGGGGCTAGCGCCTCGGGGGACCGGGGAGCTGTTTTTT. It translates to CSVDRGGLAPRGTGELFF.

The V call is TRBV27, the J call TRBJ2-7; D uncertain. Germline CDR1 and CDR2: MNHEY and SMNVEV (reference sequence). The V end lost 7 bases, the J end lost 6 bases, and 10 bases lay between the germline ends. This CDR3 has 11 amino acids. The CDR3 sequence: CASTLGTEQYF. CDR3 in DNA: TGTGCCAGCACCCTAGGCACCGAGCAGTACTTC.

The V and J genes are TRBV9 and TRBJ2-7, with 7 bases matching TRBD2. The germline V gene encodes CDR1 SGDLS and CDR2 YYNGEE. The CDR3 contains 15 residues. The junction had 11 bases not matched to a gene; V was cut back by 1 base and J by 7 bases. The DNA for the CDR3 is TGTGCCAGCAGCGTAACACCGGGACTACTAGAAGAGCAGTACTTC. It yields the protein CASSVTPGLLEEQYF.

This clone was seen just once. The V and J genes are TRBV6-5 and TRBJ1-5, with D maybe TRBD1 (6 bases). The germline CDR1 and CDR2 sequences are MNHEY and SVGAGI. The CDR3 is 14 amino acids. The V end was cut by 7 bases, the J end by 5 bases, with 15 bases between. Written as DNA, the CDR3 is TGTGCCAGCACCAAAACGGACAGATATCAGCCCCAGCATTTT. It encodes CASTKTDRYQPQHF.

There are a few counts of this clone. The chain joins TRBV5-4 to TRBJ2-7, with 7 bases identical to TRBD2. With 0 bases clipped from V and 3 bases from J, the junction kept 9 bases outside the gene matches. Germline V gives CDR1 SGHNT, CDR2 YYREEE (reference sequence). The CDR3 runs 16 residues. The CDR3 loop reads CASSLASGGSLYEQYF. CDR3 DNA sequence: TGTGCCAGCAGCTTGGCATCGGGGGGATCTCTCTACGAGCAGTACTTC. The whole variable domain, filled in from reference TRBV5-4 and TRBJ2-7, reads ETGVTQSPTHLIKTRGQQVTLRCSSQSGHNTVSWYQQALGQGPQFIFQYYREEENGRGNFPPRFSGLQFPNYSSELNVNALELDDSALYLCASSLASGGSLYEQYFGPGTRLTVT.

V is TRBV11-2 and J is TRBJ2-4; D unresolved. Germline CDR1 SGHAT, CDR2 FQNNGV. This CDR3 region has 13 residues. V shed 2 bases and J shed 9 bases, with 11 bases lying between them. The CDR3 region has the DNA TGTGCCAGCAGCTTATACAGCTTCAGCATTCAGTACTTC. Its translation: CASSLYSFSIQYF.

This chain joins TRBV2 and TRBJ2-7; 7 positions agree with TRBD1. Germline V gene data show CDR1 as SNHLY and CDR2 as FYNNEI. V shed 7 bases, J shed 3 bases, and the junction held 6 bases outside the gene matches. The CDR3 contains 13 residues. The CDR3 bases are TGTGCCAGCACCCTAACAGGGGTCTACGAGCAGTACTTC. The encoded protein is CASTLTGVYEQYF. Full variable domain (outside the CDR3, taken from reference TRBV2 and TRBJ2-7): EPEVTQTPSHQVTQMGQEVILRCVPISNHLYFYWYRQILGQKVEFLVSFYNNEISEKSEIFDDQFSVERPDGSNFTLKIRSTKLEDSAMYFCASTLTGVYEQYFGPGTRLTVT.

The chain is built from TRBV13 and TRBJ2-3; weak D call: TRBD2 (6 bases). This CDR3 is 14 amino acids long. Germline CDR1 PRHDT, CDR2 FYEKMQ (reference sequence). The V and J ends lost 5 bases and 3 bases respectively, with 12 bases between them. This CDR3 is CASSRNGGTDTQYF. The CDR3 coding sequence is TGTGCCAGCAGCCGGAACGGGGGTACAGATACGCAGTATTTT.

The chain carries TRBV7-3 and TRBJ2-3; the D is unclear. The CDR3 extends over 13 amino acids. Germline CDR1 reads SGHTA; CDR2 reads FQGTGA. V was clipped by 4 bases and J by 3 bases, with 8 bases between them. The CDR3 is CASSSSVTDTQYF. As DNA, the CDR3 is TGTGCCAGCAGCTCTTCGGTAACAGATACGCAGTATTTT.

This clone was recorded only once. V and J are TRBV4-3 and TRBJ2-3; D unresolved. The germline V and J ends were trimmed by 1 base and 4 bases, with 12 bases remaining between them. The length of the CDR3 is 15 residues. Germline assignment: CDR1 LGHNA and CDR2 YSLEER. CDR3: CASSQVGSGADTQYF. CDR3 in DNA: TGCGCCAGCAGCCAAGTCGGGTCGGGTGCAGATACGCAGTATTTT.

CDR3 nucleotides: TGTGCCAGCAGCGATCGAAAACAGGGGGGCGGGGAGCTGTTTTTT. It is translated as CASSDRKQGGGELFF. The chain links TRBV9 to TRBJ2-2; 8 bases are a match to TRBD1. CDR1 is SGDLS, CDR2 YYNGEE, per germline. The CDR3 is 15 residues long. The V and J ends lost 3 bases and 7 bases, in that order; junction bases with no gene match: 8.

The genes are TRBV19 and TRBJ2-7; 8 positions agree with TRBD1. The CDR3 has 14 residues. Germline CDR1 reads LNHDA; CDR2 reads SQIVND (reference sequence). Trimming cost V 4 bases and J 4 bases; bases outside gene matches: 6. In DNA, the CDR3 is TGTGCCAGTAGTAGTTTCCAGGGGGCATACGAGCAGTACTTC. As protein: CASSSFQGAYEQYF.

The chain has TRBV15 and TRBJ1-5, with 9 nucleotides matching TRBD1. With V trimmed by 3 bases and J by 6 bases, 12 bases remained unmatched. The germline V gene has CDR1 LNHNV and CDR2 YYDKDF (reference sequence). CDR3 size: 17 residues. The CDR3 region is CATSRRGQGTFAQPQHF. The CDR3 DNA follows: TGTGCCACCAGCAGGCGTGGACAGGGGACGTTTGCTCAGCCCCAGCATTTT.

This clone was counted only a few times. The chain is built from TRBV6-1 and TRBJ2-7; D might be TRBD1 (6 bases). With 4 bases removed from V and 2 bases from J, the gap between germline ends came to 12 bases. The CDR3 runs to 14 residues. Germline V CDR1 and CDR2: MNHNS, SASEGT. The CDR3, as DNA: TGTGCCAGCAGTGCAGACAGGCCACCCTACGAGCAGTACTTC. The encoded protein is CASSADRPPYEQYF.

This clone was observed once. The J gene is TRBJ1-1, the V gene TRBV7-3; D not certain. The germline gives CDR1 SGHTA, CDR2 FQGTGA. The CDR3 contains 13 residues. With 8 bases removed from V and 2 bases from J, the gap between germline ends came to 12 bases. The CDR3 nucleotides are TGTGCCAGCGCCCGGGGAGGAAACACTGAAGCTTTCTTT. Its protein product is CASARGGNTEAFF.

This clone was detected a few times. The rearrangement uses TRBV7-2 and TRBJ2-1, with a possible D match to TRBD2 (6 bases). Germline assignment: CDR1 SGHTA and CDR2 FQGNSA. The length of the CDR3 is 11 residues. Trimming stripped 8 bases from V and 7 bases from J, with 9 bases between. The CDR3 here is CASGGYNEQFF. The CDR3 DNA sequence: TGTGCCAGCGGGGGGTATAATGAGCAGTTCTTC.

The chain is built from TRBV5-4 and TRBJ1-1, with D maybe TRBD1 (6 bases). This CDR3 has 13 amino acids. CDR1 SGHNT and CDR2 YYREEE come from the germline V gene (reference sequence). Deletions cut 4 bases from V and 8 bases from J, with 15 bases between. The chain's CDR3 is CASSPARTAEAFF. The CDR3 DNA reads TGTGCCAGCAGCCCCGCCCGGACAGCCGAAGCTTTCTTT.

This rearrangement joins TRBV15 to TRBJ1-4; possible D gene TRBD1, 6 bases. The germline gives CDR1 LNHNV, CDR2 YYDKDF (reference sequence). The V gene lost 1 base and the J gene lost 0 bases, with 9 bases spanning the gap. The CDR3 is 16 amino acids. CDR3 protein: CATSRGRGTTNEKLFF. The CDR3 DNA is TGTGCCACCAGCAGAGGAAGGGGGACAACTAATGAAAAACTGTTTTTT.

The genes are TRBV7-2 and TRBJ2-1; 7 nucleotides line up with TRBD1. The CDR3 is 15 amino acids. Germline CDR1 SGHTA, CDR2 FQGNSA. J was trimmed by 4 bases and V by 6 bases; bases with no gene match: 9. The CDR3 spells CASRWGPGQYNEQFF. DNA of the CDR3: TGTGCCAGCAGATGGGGGCCGGGACAGTACAATGAGCAGTTCTTC.